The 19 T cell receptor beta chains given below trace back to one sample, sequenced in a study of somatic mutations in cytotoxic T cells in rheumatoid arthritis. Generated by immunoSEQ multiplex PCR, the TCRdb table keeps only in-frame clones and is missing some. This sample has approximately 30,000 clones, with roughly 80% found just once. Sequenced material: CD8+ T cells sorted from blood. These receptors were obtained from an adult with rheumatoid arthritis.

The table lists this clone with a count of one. Written as DNA, the CDR3 is TGTGCCAGCAGCTTGTGGCGGGTGATGGGACTAGCGCGAGATGAGCAGTTCTTC. It specifies CASSLWRVMGLARDEQFF. The chain links TRBV5-6 to TRBJ2-1; TRBD2 matches at 10 bases. Germline CDR1 reads SGHDT; CDR2 reads YYEEEE. After removal of 1 base from V and 8 bases from J, the junction contained 15 bases not matched to a gene. The CDR3 is 18 amino acids.

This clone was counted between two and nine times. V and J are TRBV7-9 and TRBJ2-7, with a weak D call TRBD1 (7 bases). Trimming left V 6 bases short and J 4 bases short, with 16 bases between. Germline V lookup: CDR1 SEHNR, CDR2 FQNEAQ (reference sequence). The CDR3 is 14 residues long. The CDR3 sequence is CASSPGGGHYEQYF. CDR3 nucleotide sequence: TGTGCCAGCAGTCCAGGAGGGGGCCATTACGAGCAGTACTTC.

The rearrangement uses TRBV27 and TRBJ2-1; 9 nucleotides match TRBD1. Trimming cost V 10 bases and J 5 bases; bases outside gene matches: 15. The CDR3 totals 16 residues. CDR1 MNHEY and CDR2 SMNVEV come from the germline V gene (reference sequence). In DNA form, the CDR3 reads TGTGCCACCGCGCCCTTGGGCCGACAGGGGGACAATGAGCAGTTCTTC. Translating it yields CATAPLGRQGDNEQFF.

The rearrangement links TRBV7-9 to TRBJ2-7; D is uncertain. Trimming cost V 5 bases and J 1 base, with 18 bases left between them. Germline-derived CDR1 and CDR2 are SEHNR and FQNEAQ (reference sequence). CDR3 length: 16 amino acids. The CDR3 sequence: CASSRVGSSESYEQYF. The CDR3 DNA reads TGTGCCAGCAGCCGCGTGGGAAGCTCTGAATCCTACGAGCAGTACTTC.

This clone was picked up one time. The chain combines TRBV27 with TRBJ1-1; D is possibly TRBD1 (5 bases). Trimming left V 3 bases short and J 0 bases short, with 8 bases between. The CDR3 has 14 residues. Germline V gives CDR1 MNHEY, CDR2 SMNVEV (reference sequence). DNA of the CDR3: TGTGCCAGCAGTTTCGGGGGAGTGAACACTGAAGCTTTCTTT. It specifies CASSFGGVNTEAFF.

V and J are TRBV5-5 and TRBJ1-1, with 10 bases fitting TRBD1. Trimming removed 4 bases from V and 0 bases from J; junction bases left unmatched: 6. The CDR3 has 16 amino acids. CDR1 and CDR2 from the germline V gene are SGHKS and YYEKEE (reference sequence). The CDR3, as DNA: TGTGCCAGCAGCACCCGGGACAGGGGCTTGAACACTGAAGCTTTCTTT. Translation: CASSTRDRGLNTEAFF.

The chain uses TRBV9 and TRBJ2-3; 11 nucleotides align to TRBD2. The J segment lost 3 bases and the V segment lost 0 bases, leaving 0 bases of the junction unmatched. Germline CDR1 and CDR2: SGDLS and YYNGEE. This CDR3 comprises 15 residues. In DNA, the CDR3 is TGTGCCAGCAGCGTAGGGACTAGCGGGACAGATACGCAGTATTTT. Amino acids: CASSVGTSGTDTQYF.

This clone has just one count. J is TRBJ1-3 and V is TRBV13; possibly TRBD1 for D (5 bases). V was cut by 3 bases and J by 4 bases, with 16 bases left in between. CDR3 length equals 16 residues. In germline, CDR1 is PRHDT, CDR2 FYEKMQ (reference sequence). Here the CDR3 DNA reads TGTGCCAGCAGCTTCCAAGGACAAAAAGTCGGAAACACCATATATTTT. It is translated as CASSFQGQKVGNTIYF.

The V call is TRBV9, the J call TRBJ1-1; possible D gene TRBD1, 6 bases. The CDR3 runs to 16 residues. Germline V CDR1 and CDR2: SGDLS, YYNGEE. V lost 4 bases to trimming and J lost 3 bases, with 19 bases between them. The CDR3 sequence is CASSLQKEGGDTEAFF. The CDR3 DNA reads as TGTGCCAGCAGCCTCCAAAAAGAGGGGGGGGACACTGAAGCTTTCTTT. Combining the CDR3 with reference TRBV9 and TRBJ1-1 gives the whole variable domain DSGVTQTPKHLITATGQRVTLRCSPRSGDLSVYWYQQSLDQGLQFLIQYYNGEERAKGNILERFSAQQFPDLHSELNLSSLELGDSALYFCASSLQKEGGDTEAFFGQGTRLTVV.

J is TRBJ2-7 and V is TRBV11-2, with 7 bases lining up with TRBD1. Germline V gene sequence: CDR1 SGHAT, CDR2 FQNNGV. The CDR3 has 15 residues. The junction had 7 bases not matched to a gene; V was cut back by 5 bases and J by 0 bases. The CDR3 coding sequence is TGTGCCAGCAGCCACTCAAGGGGGCTCTCCTACGAGCAGTACTTC. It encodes CASSHSRGLSYEQYF.

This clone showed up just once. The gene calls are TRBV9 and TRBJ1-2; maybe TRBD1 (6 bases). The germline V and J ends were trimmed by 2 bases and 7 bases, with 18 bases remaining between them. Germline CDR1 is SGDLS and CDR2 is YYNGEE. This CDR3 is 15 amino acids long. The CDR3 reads CASSVGRDRRRGYTF. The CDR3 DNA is TGTGCCAGCAGCGTTGGCAGAGACAGGAGGCGTGGCTACACCTTC.

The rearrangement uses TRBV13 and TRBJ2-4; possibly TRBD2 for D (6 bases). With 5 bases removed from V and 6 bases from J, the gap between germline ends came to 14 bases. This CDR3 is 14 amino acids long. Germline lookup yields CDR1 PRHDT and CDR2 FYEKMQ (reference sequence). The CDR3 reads CASSLSQGLNIQYF. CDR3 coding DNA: TGTGCCAGCAGCCTCTCGCAGGGACTAAACATTCAGTACTTC.

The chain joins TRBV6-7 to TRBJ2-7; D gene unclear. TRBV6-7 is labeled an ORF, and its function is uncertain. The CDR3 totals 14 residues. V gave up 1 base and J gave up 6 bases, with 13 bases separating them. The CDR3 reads CASSYWDGLGEQYF. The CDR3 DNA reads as TGTGCCAGCAGTTACTGGGATGGCCTGGGCGAGCAGTACTTC.

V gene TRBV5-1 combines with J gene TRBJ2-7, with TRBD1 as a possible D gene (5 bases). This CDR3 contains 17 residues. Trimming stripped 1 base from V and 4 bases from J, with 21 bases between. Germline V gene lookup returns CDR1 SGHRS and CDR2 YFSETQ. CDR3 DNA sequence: TGCGCCAGCAGCTTGAGGTTTCAAGGTGCAGGGTATTACGAGCAGTACTTC. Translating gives CASSLRFQGAGYYEQYF. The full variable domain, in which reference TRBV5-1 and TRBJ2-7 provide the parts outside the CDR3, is KAGVTQTPRYLIKTRGQQVTLSCSPISGHRSVSWYQQTPGQGLQFLFEYFSETQRNKGNFPGRFSGRQFSNSRSEMNVSTLELGDSALYLCASSLRFQGAGYYEQYFGPGTRLTVT.

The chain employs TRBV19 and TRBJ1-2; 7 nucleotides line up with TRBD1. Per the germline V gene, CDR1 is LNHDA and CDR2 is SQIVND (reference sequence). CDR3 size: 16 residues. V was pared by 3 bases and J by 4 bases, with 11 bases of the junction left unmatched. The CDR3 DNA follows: TGTGCCAGTAGTATCCGGACAGGCGGAACGGGCTATGGCTACACCTTC. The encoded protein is CASSIRTGGTGYGYTF.

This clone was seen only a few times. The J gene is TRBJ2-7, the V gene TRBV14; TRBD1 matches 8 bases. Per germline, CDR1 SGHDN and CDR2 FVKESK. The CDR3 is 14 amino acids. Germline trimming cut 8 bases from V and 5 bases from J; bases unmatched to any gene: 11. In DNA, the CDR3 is TGTGCCAGCGGGAACAGGGGGAATTTCAACGAGCAGTACTTC. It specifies CASGNRGNFNEQYF.

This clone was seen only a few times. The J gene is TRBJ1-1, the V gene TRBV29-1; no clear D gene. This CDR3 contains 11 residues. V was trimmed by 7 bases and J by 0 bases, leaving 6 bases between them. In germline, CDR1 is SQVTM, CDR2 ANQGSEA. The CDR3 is CSASLNTEAFF. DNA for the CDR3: TGCAGCGCCTCCCTGAACACTGAAGCTTTCTTT.

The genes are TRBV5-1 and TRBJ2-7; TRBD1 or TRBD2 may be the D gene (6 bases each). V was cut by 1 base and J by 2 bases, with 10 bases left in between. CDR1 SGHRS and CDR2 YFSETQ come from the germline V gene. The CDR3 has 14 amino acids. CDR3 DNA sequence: TGCGCCAGCAGCTTGCGGGGGCACACCTACGAGCAGTACTTC. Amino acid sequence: CASSLRGHTYEQYF.

The CDR3 region has the DNA TGCGCCAGCAGCGAAGCGGGGGGGCGTTACAATGAGCAGTTCTTC. Translating it yields CASSEAGGRYNEQFF. The rearrangement uses TRBV5-1 and TRBJ2-1; TRBD2 agrees at 10 bases. This CDR3 is built from 15 residues. Per germline, CDR1 SGHRS and CDR2 YFSETQ. V lost 4 bases, J lost 4 bases, and 5 bases stayed unmatched.